These 14 T cell receptor beta chains share one sample of origin, sequenced in a study of shared clonotypes between healthy human individuals (dated by TCRdb to 2020 to 2022). The protocol used for the library was the immunoSEQ multiplex PCR assay. TCRdb stores this immuneACCESS table with in-frame sequences only. Part of the clones is absent; in the studies checked, under half of the shortfall reflects unresolved V genes, and no reason is known for the rest. The sample data list some 2.1 million clones, and 85% to 95% of these were observed just once. Roughly 0.13% of the sample is held by the ten biggest clonotypes. Sequencing was carried out using naive CD4+ T cells sorted from blood. Taken with the paper, the label for cell subset or site translates to: CD45RA+ positively selected. The origin of the receptors is a man between 18 and 35 years old in good health.

V and J are TRBV6-5 and TRBJ1-1; TRBD1 is a possible D gene (5 bases). From germline, CDR1 is MNHEY and CDR2 SVGAGI. V was clipped by 6 bases and J by 10 bases, with 15 bases between them. The CDR3 sequence is 12 residues long. CDR3 nucleotide sequence: TGTGCCAGCAGCGCTATCGGGGGGGGAGCTTTCTTT. Translation: CASSAIGGGAFF.

The V and J genes are TRBV5-1 and TRBJ2-5; D gene ambiguous. The CDR3 contains 13 residues. Germline CDR1 is SGHRS and CDR2 is YFSETQ. Trimming cost V 3 bases and J 3 bases, with 9 bases left between them. In DNA form, the CDR3 reads TGCGCCAGCAGCTATCGGGCCGAAGAGACCCAGTACTTC. Translated, it gives CASSYRAEETQYF.

V usage is TRBV11-1 and J usage is TRBJ2-2; 8 positions agree with TRBD1. This CDR3 comprises 18 residues. J was trimmed by 4 bases and V by 2 bases; bases with no gene match: 12. Germline CDR1 SGHAT, CDR2 FQDESV (reference sequence). CDR3 nucleotides: TGTGCCAGCAGCTTATGGTTTCGGGACAGGTTCGTCACCGGGGAGCTGTTTTTT. Translating it yields CASSLWFRDRFVTGELFF.

The J gene is TRBJ2-7, the V gene TRBV19, with D perhaps assigned TRBD1 or TRBD2 (5 bases each). CDR3 size: 14 residues. CDR1 and CDR2 from the germline V gene are LNHDA and SQIVND (reference sequence). V gave up 4 bases and J gave up 0 bases, with 10 bases separating them. CDR3 DNA sequence: TGTGCCAGTAGTAGGGCAGGGAGCTCCTACGAGCAGTACTTC. Translation gives CASSRAGSSYEQYF.

This clone came up a few times. This chain's CDR3 is CASSKNRGTEAFF. The CDR3 DNA is TGTGCCAGCAGCAAGAACAGGGGCACTGAAGCTTTCTTT. The gene calls are TRBV28 and TRBJ1-1; 7 bases fit TRBD1. CDR1 and CDR2 from the germline V gene are MDHEN and SYDVKM. The junction had 5 bases not matched to a gene; V was cut back by 6 bases and J by 4 bases. CDR3 length equals 13 residues.

The chain joins TRBV10-2 to TRBJ2-5; D not certain. The CDR3 is made up of 16 amino acids. Germline V gene data show CDR1 as WSHSY and CDR2 as SAAADI. Trimming took 6 bases from V and 5 from J, leaving 22 bases between them. Written as DNA, the CDR3 is TGCGCCAGCAGGATGGGTCAGAGCCGATCGGAGGAGACCCAGTACTTC. Translating gives CASRMGQSRSEETQYF.

The chain uses TRBV19 and TRBJ1-5, with 9 bases identical to TRBD1. Germline V lookup: CDR1 LNHDA, CDR2 SQIVND (reference sequence). The CDR3 runs to 17 residues. Trimming took 6 bases from V and 5 from J; bases not matched to a gene: 14. The CDR3 loop is CASSSHPGTGFDQPQHF. The CDR3 DNA reads TGTGCCAGTAGCAGCCACCCCGGGACAGGGTTTGATCAGCCCCAGCATTTT.

The chain couples TRBV19 to TRBJ1-2, with TRBD1 as a possible D gene (5 bases). The V gene's germline CDR1 is LNHDA and CDR2 SQIVND (reference sequence). The V gene lost 6 bases and the J gene lost 3 bases, with 8 bases spanning the gap. This CDR3 has 12 amino acids. The CDR3: CASRTEYYGYTF. The DNA for the CDR3 is TGTGCCAGTAGGACAGAGTACTATGGCTACACCTTC.

The J gene is TRBJ1-2, the V gene TRBV2; 10 bases match TRBD1. The CDR3 has 15 residues. Germline loops: CDR1 SNHLY, CDR2 FYNNEI. The V and J ends lost 11 bases and 7 bases, in that order; junction bases with no gene match: 16. In DNA form, the CDR3 reads TGTGCCGGCCGGGACAGGGGTTTCTACAGGGGTGGCTACACCTTC. It is translated as CAGRDRGFYRGGYTF.

This clone has just one count. This rearrangement joins TRBV7-2 to TRBJ2-7, with 13 bases that match TRBD2. The CDR3 consists of 15 residues. V lost 5 bases to trimming and J lost 3 bases; unmatched junction nucleotides: 4. In germline, CDR1 is SGHTA, CDR2 FQGNSA. For the CDR3, the DNA is TGTGCCAGCAGCCAAAGGACTAGCGGGAGCTACGAGCAGTACTTC. Amino acids: CASSQRTSGSYEQYF.

The chain is built from TRBV7-8 and TRBJ2-5, with 10 bases matching TRBD1. In germline, CDR1 is SGHVS, CDR2 FQNEAQ. The CDR3 has 15 residues. The V and J ends lost 5 bases and 0 bases, in that order; junction bases with no gene match: 3. The CDR3 loop reads CASSPGTGDQETQYF. The CDR3 DNA is TGTGCCAGCAGCCCCGGGACAGGGGACCAAGAGACCCAGTACTTC.

The rearrangement joins TRBV6-1 to TRBJ2-7; TRBD1 is a possible D gene (6 bases). Trimming took off 2 bases at V and 5 bases at J, with 10 bases between the two ends. Germline V gives CDR1 MNHNS, CDR2 SASEGT. The CDR3 is made up of 13 amino acids. CDR3 in amino acids: CASSEQGLDEQYF. The CDR3, as DNA: TGTGCCAGCAGTGAACAGGGGTTGGACGAGCAGTACTTC.

The chain joins TRBV28 to TRBJ2-7, with TRBD2 matching 9 bases. The J segment lost 9 bases and the V segment lost 2 bases, leaving 8 bases of the junction unmatched. Germline lookup yields CDR1 MDHEN and CDR2 SYDVKM. CDR3 length: 14 residues. The CDR3 region has the DNA TGTGCCAGCAGTTTAGTGGCGGGGGGGATCGGGCAGTACTTC. Its protein is CASSLVAGGIGQYF.

J is TRBJ2-7 and V is TRBV6-4, with TRBD1 matching 10 bases. This CDR3 contains 13 residues. Looked up from germline, CDR1 is MRHNA and CDR2 is SNTAGT. V was pared by 6 bases and J by 3 bases, with 2 bases of the junction left unmatched. In DNA, the CDR3 is TGTGCCAGCAGGAGGACAGGGGGCTACGAGCAGTACTTC. This encodes CASRRTGGYEQYF.